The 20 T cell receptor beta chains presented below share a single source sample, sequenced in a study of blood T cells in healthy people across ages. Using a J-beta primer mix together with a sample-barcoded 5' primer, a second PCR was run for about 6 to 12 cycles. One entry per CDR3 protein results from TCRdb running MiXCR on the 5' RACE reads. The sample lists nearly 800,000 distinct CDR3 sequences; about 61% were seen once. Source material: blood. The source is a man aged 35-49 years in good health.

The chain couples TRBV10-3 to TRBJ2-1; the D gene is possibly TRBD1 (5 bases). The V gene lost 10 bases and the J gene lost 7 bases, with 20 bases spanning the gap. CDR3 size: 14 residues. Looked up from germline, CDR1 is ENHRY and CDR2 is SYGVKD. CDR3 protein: CATERGQGENEQFF. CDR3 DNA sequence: TGTGCCACCGAACGAGGCCAGGGTGAGAATGAGCAGTTCTTC.

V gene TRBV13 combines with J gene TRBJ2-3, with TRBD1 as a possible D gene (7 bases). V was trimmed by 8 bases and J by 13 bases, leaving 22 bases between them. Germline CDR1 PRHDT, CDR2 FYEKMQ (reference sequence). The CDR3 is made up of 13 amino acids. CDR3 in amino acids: CASSRGAPIKEYF. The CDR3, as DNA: TGTGCCAGCTCCAGGGGGGCTCCCATTAAGGAGTATTTT. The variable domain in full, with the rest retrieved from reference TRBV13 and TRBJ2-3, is AAGVIQSPRHLIKEKRETATLKCYPIPRHDTVYWYQQGPGQDPQFLISFYEKMQSDKGSIPDRFSAQQFSDYHSELNMSSLELGDSALYFCASSRGAPIKEYFGPGTRLTVL.

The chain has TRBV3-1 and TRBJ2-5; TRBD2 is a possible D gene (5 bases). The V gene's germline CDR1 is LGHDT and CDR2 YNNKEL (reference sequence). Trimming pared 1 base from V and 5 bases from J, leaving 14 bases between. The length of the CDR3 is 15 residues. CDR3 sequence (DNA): TGTGCCAGCAGCCAAGCCGGACTGATGAGGGAGACCCAGTACTTC. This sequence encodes CASSQAGLMRETQYF.

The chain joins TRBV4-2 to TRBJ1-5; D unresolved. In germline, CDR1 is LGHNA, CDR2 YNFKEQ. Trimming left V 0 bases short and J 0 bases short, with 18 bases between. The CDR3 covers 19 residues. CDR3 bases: TGTGCCAGCAGCCAAGATCTCGGCCAGTGGATGGATAGCAATCAGCCCCAGCATTTT. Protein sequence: CASSQDLGQWMDSNQPQHF.

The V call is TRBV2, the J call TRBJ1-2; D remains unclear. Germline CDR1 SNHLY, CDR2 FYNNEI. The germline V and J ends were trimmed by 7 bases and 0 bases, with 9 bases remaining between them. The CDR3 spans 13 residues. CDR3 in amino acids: CASTLVSNYGYTF. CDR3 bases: TGTGCCAGCACTTTAGTCTCTAACTATGGCTACACCTTC.

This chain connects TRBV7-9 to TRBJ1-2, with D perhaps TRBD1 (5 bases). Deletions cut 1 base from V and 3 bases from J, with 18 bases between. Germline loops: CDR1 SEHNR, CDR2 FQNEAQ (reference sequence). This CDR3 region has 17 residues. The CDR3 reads CASSLEGAAGQDYGYTF. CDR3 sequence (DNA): TGTGCCAGCAGCTTAGAAGGGGCGGCAGGCCAAGACTATGGCTACACCTTC. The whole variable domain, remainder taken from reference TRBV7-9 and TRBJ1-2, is DTGVSQNPRHKITKRGQNVTFRCDPISEHNRLYWYRQTLGQGPEFLTYFQNEAQLEKSRLLSDRFSAERPKGSFSTLEIQRTEQGDSAMYLCASSLEGAAGQDYGYTFGSGTRLTVV.

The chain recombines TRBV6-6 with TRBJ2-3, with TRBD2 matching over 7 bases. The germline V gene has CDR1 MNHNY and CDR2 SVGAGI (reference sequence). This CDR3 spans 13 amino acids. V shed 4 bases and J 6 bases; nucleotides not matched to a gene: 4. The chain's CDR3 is CASSFGGIDTQYF. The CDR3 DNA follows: TGTGCCAGCAGTTTCGGGGGGATTGATACGCAGTATTTT.

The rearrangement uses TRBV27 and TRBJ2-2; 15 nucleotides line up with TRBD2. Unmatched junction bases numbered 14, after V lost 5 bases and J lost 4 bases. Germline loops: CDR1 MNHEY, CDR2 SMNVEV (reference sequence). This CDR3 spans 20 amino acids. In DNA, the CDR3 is TGTGCCAGCAGTCTTGGGTGGGGACTAGCGGGAGGTGACCCCACCGGGGAGCTGTTTTTT. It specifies CASSLGWGLAGGDPTGELFF.

As DNA, the CDR3 is TGTGCCAGCAGTCTACGGACAGGGATGGGTCCCTACGAGCAGTACTTC. Protein sequence: CASSLRTGMGPYEQYF. V usage is TRBV6-5 and J usage is TRBJ2-7, with 8 nucleotides matching TRBD1. The CDR3 is 16 residues long. In germline, CDR1 is MNHEY, CDR2 SVGAGI. Trimming at V came to 5 bases and at J to 2 bases, leaving 11 bases not matched to a gene.

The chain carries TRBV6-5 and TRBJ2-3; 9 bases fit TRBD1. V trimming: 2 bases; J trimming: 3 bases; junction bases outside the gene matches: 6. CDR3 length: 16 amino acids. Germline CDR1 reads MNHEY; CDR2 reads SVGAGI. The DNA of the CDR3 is TGTGCCAGCAGTTACCAAGGACAGGGGATGACAGATACGCAGTATTTT. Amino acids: CASSYQGQGMTDTQYF.

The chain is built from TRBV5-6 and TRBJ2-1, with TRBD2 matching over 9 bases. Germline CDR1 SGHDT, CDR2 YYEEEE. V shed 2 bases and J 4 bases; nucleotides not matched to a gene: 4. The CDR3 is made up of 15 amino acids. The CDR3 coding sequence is TGTGCCAGCAGCTTTGGGACTAGCCGTTACAATGAGCAGTTCTTC. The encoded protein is CASSFGTSRYNEQFF.

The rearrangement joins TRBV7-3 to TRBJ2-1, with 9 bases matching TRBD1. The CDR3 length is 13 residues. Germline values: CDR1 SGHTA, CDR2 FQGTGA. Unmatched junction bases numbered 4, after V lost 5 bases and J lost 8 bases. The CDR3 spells CASSAQGADEQFF. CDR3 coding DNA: TGTGCCAGCAGCGCACAGGGGGCCGATGAGCAGTTCTTC.

The CDR3 spells CASSFKDFQETQYF. DNA for the CDR3: TGTGCCAGCAGCTTCAAGGACTTTCAAGAGACCCAGTACTTC. This rearrangement joins TRBV14 to TRBJ2-5, with D possibly being TRBD2 (5 bases). CDR1 is SGHDN and CDR2 is FVKESK in the germline V gene. The CDR3 covers 14 residues. Trimming shortened V by 5 bases and J by 2 bases, and 12 bases separated the two germline ends.

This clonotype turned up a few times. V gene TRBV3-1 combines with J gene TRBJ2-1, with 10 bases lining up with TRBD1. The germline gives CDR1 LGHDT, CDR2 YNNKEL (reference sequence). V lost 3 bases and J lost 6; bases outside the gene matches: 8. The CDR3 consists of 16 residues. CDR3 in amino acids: CASSHTGTGAPNEQFF. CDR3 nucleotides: TGTGCCAGCAGCCACACCGGGACAGGGGCTCCCAATGAGCAGTTCTTC.

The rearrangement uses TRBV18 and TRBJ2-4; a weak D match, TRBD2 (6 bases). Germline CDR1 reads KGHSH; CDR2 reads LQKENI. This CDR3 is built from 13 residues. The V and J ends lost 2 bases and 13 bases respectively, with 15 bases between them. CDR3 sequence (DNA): TGTGCCAGCTCACCAATCCCGACGGGGGAGCAGTACTTC. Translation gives CASSPIPTGEQYF.

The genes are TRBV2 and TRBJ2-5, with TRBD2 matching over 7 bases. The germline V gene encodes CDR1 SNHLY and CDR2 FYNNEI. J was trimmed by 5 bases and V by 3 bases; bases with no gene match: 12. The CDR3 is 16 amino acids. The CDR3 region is CASSELLAVVRETQYF. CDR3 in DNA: TGTGCCAGCAGTGAGTTGCTAGCGGTCGTGCGGGAGACCCAGTACTTC.

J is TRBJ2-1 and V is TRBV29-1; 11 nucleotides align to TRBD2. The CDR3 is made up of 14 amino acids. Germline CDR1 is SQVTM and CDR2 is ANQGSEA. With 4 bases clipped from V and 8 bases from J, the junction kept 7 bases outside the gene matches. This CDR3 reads CSVVLAGGGYEQFF. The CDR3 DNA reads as TGCAGCGTTGTTCTAGCGGGGGGAGGTTATGAGCAGTTCTTC.

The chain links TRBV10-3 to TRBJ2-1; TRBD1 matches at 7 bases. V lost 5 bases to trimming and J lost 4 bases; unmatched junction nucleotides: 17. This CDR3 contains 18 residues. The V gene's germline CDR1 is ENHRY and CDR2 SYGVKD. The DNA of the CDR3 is TGTGCCATCAGTTCGACAGGGTTTGAGTCCACCCGTTACAATGAGCAGTTCTTC. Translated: CAISSTGFESTRYNEQFF.

The CDR3 DNA reads TGTGCCAGCAGCCGTCGGCCAGACGCAGATACGCAGTATTTT. This translates into CASSRRPDADTQYF. V and J are TRBV7-9 and TRBJ2-3, with D unresolved. This CDR3 contains 14 residues. Germline lookup yields CDR1 SEHNR and CDR2 FQNEAQ (reference sequence). V was cut by 5 bases and J by 4 bases, with 13 bases left in between.

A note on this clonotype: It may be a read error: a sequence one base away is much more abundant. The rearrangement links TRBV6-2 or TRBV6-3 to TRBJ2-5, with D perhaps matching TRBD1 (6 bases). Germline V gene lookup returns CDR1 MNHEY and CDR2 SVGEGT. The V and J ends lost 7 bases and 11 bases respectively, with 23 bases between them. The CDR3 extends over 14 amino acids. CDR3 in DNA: TGTGCCAGCACACCGCGCCGGACAGAGAATGAGCAGTACTTC. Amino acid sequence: CASTPRRTENEQYF.